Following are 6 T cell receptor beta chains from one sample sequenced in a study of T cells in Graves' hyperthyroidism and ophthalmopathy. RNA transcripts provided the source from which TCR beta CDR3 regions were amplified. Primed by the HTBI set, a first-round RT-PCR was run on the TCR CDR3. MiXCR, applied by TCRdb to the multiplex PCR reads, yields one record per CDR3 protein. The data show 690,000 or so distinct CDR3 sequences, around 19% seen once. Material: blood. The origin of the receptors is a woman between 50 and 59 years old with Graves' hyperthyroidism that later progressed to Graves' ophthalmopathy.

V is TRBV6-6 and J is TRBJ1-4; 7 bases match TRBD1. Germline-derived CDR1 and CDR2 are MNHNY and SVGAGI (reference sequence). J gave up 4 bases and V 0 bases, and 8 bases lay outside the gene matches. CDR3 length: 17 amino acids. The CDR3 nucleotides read TGTGCCAGCAGTTACTCGATCGTGGGGACAGATAATGAAAAACTGTTTTTT. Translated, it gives CASSYSIVGTDNEKLFF.

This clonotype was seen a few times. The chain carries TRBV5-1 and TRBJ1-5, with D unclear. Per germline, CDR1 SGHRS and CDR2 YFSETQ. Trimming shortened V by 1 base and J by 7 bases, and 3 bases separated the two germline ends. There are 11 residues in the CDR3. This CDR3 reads CASSLRQPQHF. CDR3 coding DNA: TGCGCCAGCAGCTTGAGGCAGCCCCAGCATTTT.

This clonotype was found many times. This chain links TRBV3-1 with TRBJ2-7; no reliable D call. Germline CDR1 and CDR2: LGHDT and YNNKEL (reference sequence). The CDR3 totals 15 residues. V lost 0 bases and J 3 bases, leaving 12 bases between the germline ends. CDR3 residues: CASSQDREVFYEQYF. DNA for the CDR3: TGTGCCAGCAGCCAAGATAGAGAGGTATTCTACGAGCAGTACTTC.

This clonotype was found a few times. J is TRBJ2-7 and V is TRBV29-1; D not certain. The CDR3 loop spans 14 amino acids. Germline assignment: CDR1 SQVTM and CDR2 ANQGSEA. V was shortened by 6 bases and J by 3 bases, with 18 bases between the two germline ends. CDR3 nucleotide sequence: TGCAGCGTCCTGACCCCTGGGTTGGACTACGAGCAGTACTTC. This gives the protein CSVLTPGLDYEQYF.

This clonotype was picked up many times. The CDR3 loop reads CASSLGQVNYGYTF. The CDR3 coding sequence is TGCGCCAGCAGCTTGGGACAGGTTAACTATGGCTACACCTTC. The chain links TRBV5-1 to TRBJ1-2, with a weak D call TRBD1 (6 bases). The CDR3 covers 14 residues. Trimming shortened V by 0 bases and J by 1 base, and 7 bases separated the two germline ends. Germline CDR1 SGHRS, CDR2 YFSETQ.

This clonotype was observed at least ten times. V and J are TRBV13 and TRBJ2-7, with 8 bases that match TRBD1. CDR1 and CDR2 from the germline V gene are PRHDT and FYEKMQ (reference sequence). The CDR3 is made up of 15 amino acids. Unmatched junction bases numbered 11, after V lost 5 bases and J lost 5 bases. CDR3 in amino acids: CASSPQTGVSDEQYF. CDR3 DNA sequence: TGTGCCAGCAGCCCGCAGACAGGGGTGAGCGACGAGCAGTACTTC.